This TCR beta chain was identified during a study of CD8 T cells in Susac syndrome. Study-wide results and limits: The authors acknowledged that the study's TCR sequencing and HLA analysis involved relatively few individuals.

A word on this clonotype: Antigen unknown.

Sequencing targeted TCR beta in blood CD8+ and CD4+ T cells. Bulk CD8+ and CD4+ cells came from magnetic negative isolation; CD8+ TEMRA by FACS. RNA totalling roughly 0.45 to 1 ug underwent reverse transcription with random hexamers. Across 54 Vbeta and 13 Jbeta, TCR beta CDR3 was amplified with immunoSEQ multiplex PCR. Using its own MiXCR run on the immunoSEQ multiplex PCR reads, TCRdb lists one record per CDR3 protein. In the table there are about 300,000 distinct CDR3 sequences, about nine tenths of which are singletons. The sequence derives from a human donor with multiple sclerosis. The material sequenced was CD8+ T cells from PBMCs.

CDR3 bases: TGTGCCAGCAGCTTAGCGAGGACAGGCGGGCCCTATGGCTACACCTTC. It encodes CASSLARTGGPYGYTF. This chain connects TRBV7-8 to TRBJ1-2; 7 bases map to TRBD1. After removal of 0 bases from V and 4 bases from J, the junction contained 8 bases not matched to a gene. Germline CDR1 and CDR2: SGHVS and FQNEAQ. This CDR3 has 16 residues.